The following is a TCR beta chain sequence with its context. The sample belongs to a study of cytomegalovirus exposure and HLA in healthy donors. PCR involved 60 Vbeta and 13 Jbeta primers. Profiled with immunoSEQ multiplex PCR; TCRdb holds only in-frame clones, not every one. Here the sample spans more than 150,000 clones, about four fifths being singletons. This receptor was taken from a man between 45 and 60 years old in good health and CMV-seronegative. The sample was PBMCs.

Written as DNA, the CDR3 is TGTGCCAGCAGCCCCCGAAGCGGAGCATACTACGAGCAGTACTTC. This sequence encodes CASSPRSGAYYEQYF. The chain couples TRBV11-2 to TRBJ2-7, with D possibly matching TRBD2 (5 bases). Germline values: CDR1 SGHAT, CDR2 FQNNGV. V was shortened by 5 bases and J by 3 bases, with 17 bases between the two germline ends. The CDR3 spans 15 residues.